Sequencing of this T cell receptor (beta chain) was carried out in a study of OX40 agonist ivuxolimab in advanced cancers. Study-wide context: Ivuxolimab, which patients received intravenously every 2 weeks, was dosed at 0.01 to 10 mg/kg. At around 83% male, the cohort had a mean age of 60 years, ranging from about 23 to 80.

Generated by immunoSEQ multiplex PCR, the TCRdb table keeps only in-frame clones and is missing some. This table holds about 83,000 clones, 65% to 90% found once. Per germline, CDR1 MNHNS and CDR2 SASEGT. The CDR3 has 14 residues. The junction had 2 bases not matched to a gene; V was cut back by 4 bases and J by 0 bases. The material sequenced was CD4+ or CD8+ T cells sorted from blood, taken in a trial of the OX40 agonist ivuxolimab. This rearrangement joins TRBV6-1 to TRBJ1-1; 7 bases agree with TRBD1. The receptor comes from an adult with an advanced solid tumor such as melanoma, head and neck, liver or kidney cancer. As DNA, the CDR3 is TGTGCCAGCAGTGGCGGGACAGTGAACACTGAAGCTTTCTTT. This translates into CASSGGTVNTEAFF.